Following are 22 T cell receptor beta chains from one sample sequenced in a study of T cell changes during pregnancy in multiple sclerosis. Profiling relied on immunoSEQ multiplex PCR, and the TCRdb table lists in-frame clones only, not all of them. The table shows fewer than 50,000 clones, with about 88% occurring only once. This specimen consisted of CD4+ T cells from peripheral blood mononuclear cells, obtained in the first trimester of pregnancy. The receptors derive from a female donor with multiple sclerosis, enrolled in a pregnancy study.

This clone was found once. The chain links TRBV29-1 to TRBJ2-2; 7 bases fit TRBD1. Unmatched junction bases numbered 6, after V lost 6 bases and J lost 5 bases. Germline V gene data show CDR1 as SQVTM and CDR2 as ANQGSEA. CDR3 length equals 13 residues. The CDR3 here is CSVRTGRTGELFF. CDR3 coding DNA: TGCAGCGTCAGGACAGGTCGGACCGGGGAGCTGTTTTTT.

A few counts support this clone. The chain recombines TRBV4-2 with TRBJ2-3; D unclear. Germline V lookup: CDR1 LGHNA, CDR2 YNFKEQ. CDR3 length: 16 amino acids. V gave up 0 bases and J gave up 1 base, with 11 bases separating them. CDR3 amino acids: CASSQEGAPRTDTQYF. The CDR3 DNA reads TGTGCCAGCAGCCAAGAAGGAGCGCCTCGCACAGATACGCAGTATTTT.

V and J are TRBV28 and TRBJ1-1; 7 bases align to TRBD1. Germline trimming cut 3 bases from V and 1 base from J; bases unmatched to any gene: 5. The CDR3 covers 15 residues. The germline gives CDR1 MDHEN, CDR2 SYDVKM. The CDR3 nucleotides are TGTGCCAGCAGTTTGCCAGGGACAGCGAACACTGAAGCTTTCTTT. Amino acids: CASSLPGTANTEAFF.

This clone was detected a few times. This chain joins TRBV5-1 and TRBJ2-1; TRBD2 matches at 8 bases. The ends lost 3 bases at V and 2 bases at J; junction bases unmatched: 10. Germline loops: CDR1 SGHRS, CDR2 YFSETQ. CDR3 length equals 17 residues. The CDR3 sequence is CASSWAGLASPYNEQFF. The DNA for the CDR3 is TGCGCCAGCAGCTGGGCTGGACTAGCATCTCCCTACAATGAGCAGTTCTTC.

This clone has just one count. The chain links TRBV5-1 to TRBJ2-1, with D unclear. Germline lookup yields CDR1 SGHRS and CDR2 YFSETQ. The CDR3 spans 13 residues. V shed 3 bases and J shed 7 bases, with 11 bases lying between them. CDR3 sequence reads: CASSSSSSNEQFF. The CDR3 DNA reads TGCGCCAGCAGCTCGAGCTCGTCAAATGAGCAGTTCTTC.

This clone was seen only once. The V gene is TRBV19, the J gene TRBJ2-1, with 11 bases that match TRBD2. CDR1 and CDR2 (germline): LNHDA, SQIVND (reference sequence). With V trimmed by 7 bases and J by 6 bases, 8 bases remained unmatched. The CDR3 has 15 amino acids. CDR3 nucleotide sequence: TGTGCCAGTACCCTGACTAGCGGGGCAGGCAATGAGCAGTTCTTC. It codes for CASTLTSGAGNEQFF.

In DNA form, the CDR3 reads TGTGCCAGCAGCTTAAGGGGGCTAGCGGGAACCGGGGGGAGCTACAATGAGCAGTTCTTC. The encoded protein is CASSLRGLAGTGGSYNEQFF. This chain connects TRBV7-3 to TRBJ2-1; 9 nucleotides line up with TRBD2. V lost 1 base, J lost 3 bases, and 16 bases stayed unmatched. The length of the CDR3 is 20 residues. The germline V gene has CDR1 SGHTA and CDR2 FQGTGA.

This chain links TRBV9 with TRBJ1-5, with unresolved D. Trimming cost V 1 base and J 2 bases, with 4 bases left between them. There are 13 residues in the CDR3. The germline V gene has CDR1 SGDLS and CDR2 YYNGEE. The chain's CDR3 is CASSVSGNQPQHF. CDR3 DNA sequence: TGTGCCAGCAGCGTATCTGGCAATCAGCCCCAGCATTTT.

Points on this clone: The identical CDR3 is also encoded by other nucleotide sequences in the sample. CDR3 region: CASSSGQGNTEAFF. The CDR3 nucleotides are TGCGCCAGCAGCTCTGGACAGGGGAACACTGAAGCTTTCTTT. The chain couples TRBV5-1 to TRBJ1-1; 8 bases agree with TRBD1. The CDR3 has 14 residues. Germline trimming cut 3 bases from V and 1 base from J; bases unmatched to any gene: 2. Germline loops: CDR1 SGHRS, CDR2 YFSETQ.

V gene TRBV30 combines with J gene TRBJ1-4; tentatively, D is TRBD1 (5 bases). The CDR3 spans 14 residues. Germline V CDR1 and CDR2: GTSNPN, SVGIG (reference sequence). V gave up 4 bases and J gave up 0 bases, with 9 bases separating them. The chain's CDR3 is CAWMGGATNEKLFF. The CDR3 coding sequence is TGTGCCTGGATGGGGGGTGCAACTAATGAAAAACTGTTTTTT.

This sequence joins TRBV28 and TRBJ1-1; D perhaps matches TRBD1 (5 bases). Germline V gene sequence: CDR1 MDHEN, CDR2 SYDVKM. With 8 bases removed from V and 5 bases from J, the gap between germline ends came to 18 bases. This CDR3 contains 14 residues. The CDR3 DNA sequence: TGTGCCAGCGTTTCCAATCGGGGGAAGACTGAAGCTTTCTTT. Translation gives CASVSNRGKTEAFF.

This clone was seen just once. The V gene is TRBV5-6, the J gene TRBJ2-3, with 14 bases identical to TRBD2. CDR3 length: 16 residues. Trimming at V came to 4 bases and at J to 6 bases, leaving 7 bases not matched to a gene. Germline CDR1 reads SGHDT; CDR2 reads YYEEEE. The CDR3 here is CASSPPTSGRVDTQYF. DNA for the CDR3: TGTGCCAGCAGCCCCCCGACTAGCGGGAGGGTTGATACGCAGTATTTT.

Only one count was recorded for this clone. The CDR3 DNA sequence: TGCGCCAGCAGCAGGGGGACAGGGGGCAGAAACACCATATATTTT. As protein: CASSRGTGGRNTIYF. The chain carries TRBV5-1 and TRBJ1-3; 12 bases map to TRBD1. The CDR3 is 15 residues long. V lost 4 bases and J lost 5; bases outside the gene matches: 4. CDR1 SGHRS and CDR2 YFSETQ come from the germline V gene.

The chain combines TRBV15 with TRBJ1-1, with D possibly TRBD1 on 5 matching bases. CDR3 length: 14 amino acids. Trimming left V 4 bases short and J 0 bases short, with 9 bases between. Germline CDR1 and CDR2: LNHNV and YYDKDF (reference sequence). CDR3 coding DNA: TGTGCCACCAGCACCGGACACGTGAACACTGAAGCTTTCTTT. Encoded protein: CATSTGHVNTEAFF.

The CDR3, as DNA: TGCGCCAGCAGCTTGGCGGCTAGCGGGGCACAAGAGACCCAGTACTTC. Amino acids: CASSLAASGAQETQYF. The rearrangement joins TRBV5-1 to TRBJ2-5; TRBD2 matches at 9 bases. Germline CDR1 and CDR2: SGHRS and YFSETQ. This CDR3 comprises 16 residues. Trimming cost V 0 bases and J 2 bases; bases outside gene matches: 5.

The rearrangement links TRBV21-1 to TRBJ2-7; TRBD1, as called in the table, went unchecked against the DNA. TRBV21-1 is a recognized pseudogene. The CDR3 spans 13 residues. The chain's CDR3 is CASRGQGSYEQYF. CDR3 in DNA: TGTGCCAGCAGGGGACAGGGTTCCTACGAGCAGTACTTC.

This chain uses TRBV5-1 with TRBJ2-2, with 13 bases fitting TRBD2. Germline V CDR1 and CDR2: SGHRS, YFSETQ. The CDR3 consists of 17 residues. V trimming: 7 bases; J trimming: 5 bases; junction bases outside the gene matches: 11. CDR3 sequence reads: CASRRLAGGEGTGELFF. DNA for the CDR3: TGCGCCAGCCGCAGACTAGCGGGAGGAGAAGGGACCGGGGAGCTGTTTTTT.

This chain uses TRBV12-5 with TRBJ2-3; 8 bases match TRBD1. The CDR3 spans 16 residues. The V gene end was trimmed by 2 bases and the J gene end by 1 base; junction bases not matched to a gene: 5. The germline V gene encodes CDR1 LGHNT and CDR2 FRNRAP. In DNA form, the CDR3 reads TGTGCTAGTGGTTTGTATACGGGACAGGGCACAGATACGCAGTATTTT. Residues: CASGLYTGQGTDTQYF.

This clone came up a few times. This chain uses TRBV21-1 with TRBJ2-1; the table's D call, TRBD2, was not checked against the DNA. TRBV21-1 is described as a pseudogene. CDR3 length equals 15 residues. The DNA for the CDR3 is TGTGCCGTCACAAGGGCGGGAATGTTAGACGGTGAGCAGTTCTTC. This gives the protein CAVTRAGMLDGEQFF.

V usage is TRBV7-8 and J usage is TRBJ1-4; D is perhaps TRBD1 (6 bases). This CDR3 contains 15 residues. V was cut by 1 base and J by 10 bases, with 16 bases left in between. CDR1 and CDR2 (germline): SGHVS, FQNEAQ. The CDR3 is CASSLDGRGGGKLFF. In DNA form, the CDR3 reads TGTGCCAGCAGCTTAGATGGCAGGGGAGGGGGAAAACTGTTTTTT. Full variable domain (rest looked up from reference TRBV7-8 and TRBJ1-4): GAGVSQSPRYKVAKRGQDVALRCDPISGHVSLFWYQQALGQGPEFLTYFQNEAQLDKSGLPSDRFFAERPEGSVSTLKIQRTQQEDSAVYLCASSLDGRGGGKLFFGSGTQLSVL.

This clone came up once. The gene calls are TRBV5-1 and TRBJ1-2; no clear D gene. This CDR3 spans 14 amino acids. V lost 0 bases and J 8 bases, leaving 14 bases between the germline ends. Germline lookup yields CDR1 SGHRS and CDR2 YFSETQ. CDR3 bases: TGCGCCAGCAGCTTGGATGCCAGATTGGAGGGCTACACCTTC. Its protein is CASSLDARLEGYTF. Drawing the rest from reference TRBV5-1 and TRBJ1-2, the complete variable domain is KAGVTQTPRYLIKTRGQQVTLSCSPISGHRSVSWYQQTPGQGLQFLFEYFSETQRNKGNFPGRFSGRQFSNSRSEMNVSTLELGDSALYLCASSLDARLEGYTFGSGTRLTVV.

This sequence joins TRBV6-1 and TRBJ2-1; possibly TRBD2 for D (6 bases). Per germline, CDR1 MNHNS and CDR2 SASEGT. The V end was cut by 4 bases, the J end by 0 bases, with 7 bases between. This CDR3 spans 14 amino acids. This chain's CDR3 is CASSGGDSYNEQFF. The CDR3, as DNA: TGTGCCAGCAGTGGCGGGGACTCCTACAATGAGCAGTTCTTC.